The source of this T cell receptor beta chain is a study of blood T cell repertoires in COVID-19. The CDR3 runs 14 residues. CDR1 and CDR2 (germline): LNHDA, SQIVND (reference sequence). V lost 2 bases, J lost 4 bases, and 1 base stayed unmatched. TCRdb's table, derived via immunoSEQ multiplex PCR, lists solely in-frame clones and lacks some. The repertoire holds 150,000 or so clones, around 88% seen once, with 3.5% to 4% in the top ten. Grouping used clinical history reported by participants in a survey and questionnaire. The source material was PBMCs or T cells enriched from blood (not recorded which). This clonotype was sampled from a woman in her forties or fifties in a cohort exposed to, infected with or recovered from COVID-19 (not recorded which). The genes are TRBV19 and TRBJ2-1, with 8 positions matching TRBD1. As DNA, the CDR3 is TGTGCCAGTAGTATACAGGGGGCGTACAATGAGCAGTTCTTC. Its protein is CASSIQGAYNEQFF.